The sequence of this TCR beta chain was determined in a study of T cell responses to AZD1222 COVID-19 vaccine. Findings and limits, study-wide: Sampling captured repertoires only after the peak T cell response.

On this clone itself: Antigen specificity is unknown.

Assay used: immunoSEQ multiplex PCR; TCRdb lists only in-frame clones, some missing. The data contain about 130,000 clones, about 87% of them singletons. The TCR was taken from an adult in good health. The sequenced sample was peripheral blood, obtained on day 0 of AZD1222 vaccination.

The CDR3 loop reads CASRGDGSTEAFF. The CDR3 DNA reads as TGTGCCAGCAGGGGGGACGGGAGCACTGAAGCTTTCTTT. The V gene is TRBV6-5, the J gene TRBJ1-1, with D possibly matching TRBD1 (5 bases). Deletions cut 6 bases from V and 4 bases from J, with 12 bases between. CDR3 length: 13 residues. Germline CDR1 MNHEY, CDR2 SVGAGI.